What follows is one TCR beta chain and its context. What it binds is unknown. This entry belongs to a study of Ad26.COV2.S vaccination and SARS-CoV-2 variants. Whole-study findings and limits: Possible underestimation of total T cell responses by the TCR breadth and depth analyses was noted. Researchers reported similar non-spike TCR breadth in vaccine and placebo recipients.

V was shortened by 8 bases and J by 1 base, with 15 bases between the two germline ends. From germline, CDR1 is SNHLY and CDR2 FYNNEI. The CDR3 extends over 14 amino acids. The treatment denotes: about 20 received Ad26.COV2.S at low or high dose, single or two shots; roughly 5 received placebo; per-sample allocation not given. Material that was analyzed had been drawn on day 63 after the first vaccine or placebo injection. Here immunoSEQ multiplex PCR was the method, and the copy in TCRdb shows in-frame clones only, minus some. The table shows some 340,000 clones, with just under 85% occurring only once.

This sequence was found in a person between 18 and 65 years old who received the Ad26.COV2.S COVID-19 vaccine or a placebo. The chain links TRBV2 to TRBJ2-7, with D tentatively TRBD2 (5 bases). Sequencing was performed on peripheral blood, taken in a trial of Ad26.COV2.S vaccine versus placebo. CDR3 in DNA: TGTGCCAGCGACGATACGGGGATATCCTACGAGCAGTACTTC. Encoded protein: CASDDTGISYEQYF.